These T cell receptor beta chains were read from a single sample in a study of blood T cell repertoires in COVID-19. TCRdb keeps only in-frame clones here, not all; method: immunoSEQ multiplex PCR. The sample contains 350,000 to 400,000 clones, 80% to 90% of which appear only once. Sample: peripheral blood. These receptors were obtained from a woman under 40 with COVID-19, enrolled during active disease. Both conserved end residues are part of each CDR3. D genes are given only for firm matches. Size values are once, few and many counts, or a class for expanded clones, and some rows have none.

13 TRBJ2-5 NA TRBV13 NA TGTGCCAGCAGCCCACCCTATGGTGAGACCCAGTACTTC CASSPPYGETQYF
13 TRBJ2-1 NA TRBV7-8 NA TGTGCCAGCAACGACAGCCCCTACAATGAGCAGTTCTTC CASNDSPYNEQFF
14 TRBJ2-7 NA TRBV4-1 NA TGCGCCAGCAGCCAAGCCTGGGAGTTTGGAGAGCAGTACTTC CASSQAWEFGEQYF
16 TRBJ2-1 TRBD2 TRBV5-5 once TGTGCCAGCAGCTTGAATAGCGGGAATCACTACAATGAGCAGTTCTTC CASSLNSGNHYNEQFF
14 TRBJ1-5 NA TRBV6-1 NA TGTGCCAGCAGTGACGGGGGAACAGATCAGCCCCAGCATTTT CASSDGGTDQPQHF
15 TRBJ2-1 TRBD1 TRBV11-3 NA TGTGCCAGCAGCCCGGGACAGGGACGTTTTAATGAGCAGTTCTTC CASSPGQGRFNEQFF
13 TRBJ1-2 NA TRBV28 NA TGTGCCAGCAGTTTTGGCGGGATCTATGGCTACACCTTC CASSFGGIYGYTF
16 TRBJ2-7 TRBD2 TRBV28 once TGTGCCAGCAGTTTTTCACTAGCGGGGCTCTCCTACGAGCAGTACTTC CASSFSLAGLSYEQYF
14 TRBJ2-5 NA TRBV7-2 NA TGTGCCAGCAGCTTAGCAGGACTCGAAGAGACCCAGTACTTC CASSLAGLEETQYF
19 TRBJ2-2 NA TRBV21-1 NA TGTGCCAGTCCGCTCGAGAGGGACTTTTCTCCCCGGGACACCGGGGAGCTGTTTTTT CASPLERDFSPRDTGELFF
14 TRBJ2-1 TRBD2 TRBV5-1 NA TGCGCCAGCAGCCGGACTAGCGGCTACAATGAGCAGTTCTTC CASSRTSGYNEQFF
17 TRBJ2-7 NA TRBV2 NA TGTGCCAGCAGTGAAGCGGGGTTAGGCAGGGCAACCTACGAGCAGTACTTC CASSEAGLGRATYEQYF
15 TRBJ1-5 NA TRBV19 NA TGTGCCAGTAGTATAGACAGGGAATGGGATCAGCCCCAGCATTTT CASSIDREWDQPQHF
15 TRBJ2-7 NA TRBV7-2 NA TGTGCCAGCAGCTTGGCCAGGGGTAGCTCCTACGAGCAGTACTTC CASSLARGSSYEQYF
15 TRBJ2-3 TRBD2 TRBV5-4 NA TGTGCCAGCAGCGTGAGCGGGGGGGCACCAGATACGCAGTATTTT CASSVSGGAPDTQYF
16 TRBJ1-3 TRBD1 TRBV10-3 few TGTGCCATCAGTAGGGGACAGGGCTACTCTGGAAACACCATATATTTT CAISRGQGYSGNTIYF
16 TRBJ1-1 NA TRBV27 NA TGTGCCAGCAGTTTGGGCAGTCACCTTATGAACACTGAAGCTTTCTTT CASSLGSHLMNTEAFF
15 TRBJ2-5 NA TRBV6-2/TRBV6-3 NA TGTGCCAGCAGTACCCGGACACTAGCTAAGGGGACCCAGTACTTC CASSTRTLAKGTQYF
13 TRBJ1-6 NA TRBV10-2 NA TGCGCCAGTCGGACAGATTATAATTCACCCCTCCACTTT CASRTDYNSPLHF
16 TRBJ2-1 TRBD2 TRBV24-1 NA TGTGCCACCAGTGATTTGTCAGCGGGAGGGGTTAATGAGCAGTTCTTC CATSDLSAGGVNEQFF
14 TRBJ1-4 NA TRBV18 once TGTGCCAGCTCGAATTCAAGGGAGAATGAAAAACTGTTTTTT CASSNSRENEKLFF
14 TRBJ1-2 NA TRBV7-2 NA TGTGCCAGCAGCTTAGGGGGGGGGAGCTATGGCTACACCTTC CASSLGGGSYGYTF
15 TRBJ2-7 TRBD1 TRBV29-1 NA TGCAGCGTGGGACAGGGGAGTAGAGGCTCCTACGAGCAGTACTTC CSVGQGSRGSYEQYF
11 TRBJ2-2 NA TRBV11-2 NA TGTGCCAGCAGCAACAACCTTGAGCTGTTTTTT CASSNNLELFF
11 TRBJ1-1 NA TRBV30 NA TGTGCCCGTCAGTTGAACACTGAAGCTTTCTTT CARQLNTEAFF
17 TRBJ2-1 TRBD2 TRBV29-1 once TGCAGCGTTGATGGGCTAGCGGGAGGGTTGCGGGACAATGAGCAGTTCTTC CSVDGLAGGLRDNEQFF
12 TRBJ2-3 NA TRBV4-3 NA TGCGCCAGCAGCCCAGATCAAGATACGCAGTATTTT CASSPDQDTQYF
12 TRBJ1-1 NA TRBV5-1 NA TGCGCCAGCAGCTTTGGAGGTAGGGAAGCTTTCTTT CASSFGGREAFF
16 TRBJ1-1 TRBD1 TRBV3-1/TRBV3-2 NA TGTGCCAGCAGCCAAGTTAAGGGGGCCGGGGCCACTGAAGCTTTCTTT CASSQVKGAGATEAFF
14 TRBJ2-5 NA TRBV18 NA TGTGCCAGCTCACCTCAGGGGTACCAAGAGACCCAGTACTTC CASSPQGYQETQYF
14 TRBJ1-2 TRBD1 TRBV29-1 NA TGCAGCGTTGAAGACAGGGGGATGACCTATGGCTACACCTTC CSVEDRGMTYGYTF
13 TRBJ1-2 NA TRBV5-4 NA TGTGCCAGCAGCCCAGGGTTGAAGAGGGGCTACACCTTC CASSPGLKRGYTF
15 TRBJ2-6 NA TRBV5-1 NA TGCGCCAGCAGCTTGGAGGGGGAAGGGGCCAACGTCCTGACTTTC CASSLEGEGANVLTF
11 TRBJ2-7 NA TRBV2 NA TGTGCCAGCAGGGGCTTTTACGAGCAGTACTTC CASRGFYEQYF
15 TRBJ1-4 NA TRBV7-9 NA TGTGCCAGCAGCTTAACTGCTCCCAAAGAGGAAAAACTGTTTTTT CASSLTAPKEEKLFF
16 TRBJ2-3 NA TRBV5-1 NA TGCGCCAGCAGCTTGGAAGTGACTAGGAGCACAGATACGCAGTATTTT CASSLEVTRSTDTQYF
12 TRBJ1-5 NA TRBV6-2/TRBV6-3 NA TGTGCCAGCAGTTACGAAGGAGGGCCCCAGCATTTT CASSYEGGPQHF
12 TRBJ2-2 NA TRBV28 NA TGTGCCAGCAGGTTGGCCACCGGGGAGCTGTTTTTT CASRLATGELFF
16 TRBJ1-3 NA TRBV3-1/TRBV3-2 NA TGTGCCAGCAGCCTACGGGGGGGCAGCTCTGGAAACACCATATATTTT CASSLRGGSSGNTIYF
15 TRBJ2-7 NA TRBV7-9 NA TGTGCCAGCAGCCTGGGGACTCCCAGCTCCTACGAGCAGTACTTC CASSLGTPSSYEQYF
17 TRBJ1-2 TRBD1 TRBV7-8 NA TGTGCCAGCAGCCCTCGGACAGGGCGCCTAGCTAACTATGGCTACACCTTC CASSPRTGRLANYGYTF
14 TRBJ2-3 NA TRBV7-9 NA TGTGCCAGCAGCTTGACTAGTAGGTCAGATACGCAGTATTTT CASSLTSRSDTQYF
18 TRBJ2-4 TRBD2 TRBV24-1 NA TGTGCCACCAGTGACACCGGGACTAGCGGGAGGGCCTTGGACATTCAGTACTTC CATSDTGTSGRALDIQYF
14 TRBJ1-1 NA TRBV6-5 NA TGTGCCAGCAGTTTTGGGAGGGGGAACACTGAAGCTTTCTTT CASSFGRGNTEAFF
12 TRBJ1-5 NA TRBV7-9 NA TGTGCCAGCAGCCTTTTAAGCCAGCCCCAGCATTTT CASSLLSQPQHF
15 TRBJ2-5 NA TRBV7-6 NA TGTGCCAGCAGCTTACATCTTGGGACTGAAGAGACCCAGTACTTC CASSLHLGTEETQYF
15 TRBJ2-1 TRBD1 TRBV3-1/TRBV3-2 NA TGTGCCAGCAGCCAAGATACGACAGGGAGTAATGAGCAGTTCTTC CASSQDTTGSNEQFF
15 TRBJ2-1 TRBD2 TRBV4-3 NA TGCGCCAGCAGCCACACTAGCGGGGGGGCTCCCCGGCAGTTCTTC CASSHTSGGAPRQFF
13 TRBJ1-1 NA TRBV7-9 NA TGTGCCAGCAGCCCCCCTGGAGGGGCCATCTATTTCTTT CASSPPGGAIYFF
13 TRBJ2-4 NA TRBV5-4 few TGTGCCAGCACCCCGGGGGTCGAAAACATTCAGTACTTC CASTPGVENIQYF